This TCR beta chain was observed in a study of PD-L1 blockade in urothelial cancer. Across the study: Before enrollment, 0 to 3 chemotherapy regimens had been given to patients.

The data were produced by immunoSEQ multiplex PCR, yet TCRdb's version contains in-frame clones alone and is incomplete. The sample lists 35,000 to 45,000 clones; approximately 77% were seen once. V was pared by 3 bases and J by 1 base, with 3 bases between. Germline-derived CDR1 and CDR2 are KGHSH and LQKENI. This CDR3 has 12 residues. Sequences were derived from PBMCs, sampled around atezolizumab (anti-PD-L1) treatment. The V call is TRBV18, the J call TRBJ1-1; D unclear. The TCR originated in a man aged 65-85 years with urothelial cancer. The CDR3 coding sequence is TGTGCCAGCTCACCGCGGAACACTGAAGCTTTCTTT. Residues: CASSPRNTEAFF.